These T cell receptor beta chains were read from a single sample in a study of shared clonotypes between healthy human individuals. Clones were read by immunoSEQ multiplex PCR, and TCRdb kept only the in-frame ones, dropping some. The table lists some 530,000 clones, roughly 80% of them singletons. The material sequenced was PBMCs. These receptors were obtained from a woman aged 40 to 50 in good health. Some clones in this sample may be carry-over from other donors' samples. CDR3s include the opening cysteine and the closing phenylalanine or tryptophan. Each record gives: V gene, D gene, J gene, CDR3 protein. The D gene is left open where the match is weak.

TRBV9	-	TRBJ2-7	CASSVGSSYEQYF
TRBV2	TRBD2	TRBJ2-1	CASTGGVNEQFF
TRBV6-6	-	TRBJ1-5	CASSLEGSQPQHF
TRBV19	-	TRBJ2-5	CASSTIQTGRGTQYF
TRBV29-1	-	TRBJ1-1	CSVSQNSGEAFF
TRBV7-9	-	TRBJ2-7	CASSVSSYEQYF
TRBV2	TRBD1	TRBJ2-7	CASSNDRGISYEQYF
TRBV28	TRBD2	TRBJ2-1	CASSKAGEGGNEQFF
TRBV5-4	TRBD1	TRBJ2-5	CASSQEAGTGGETQYF
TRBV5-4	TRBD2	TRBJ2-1	CASSPQGSGRSNEQFF
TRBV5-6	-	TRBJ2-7	CASSLGGRGTEQYF
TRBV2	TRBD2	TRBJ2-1	CASSSGGYNEQFF
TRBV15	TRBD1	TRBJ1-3	CATSRDRGSSGNTIYF
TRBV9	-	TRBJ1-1	CASSVINLANTEAFF
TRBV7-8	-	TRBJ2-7	CASSPTGGLVYEQYF
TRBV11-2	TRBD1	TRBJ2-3	CASSLAGQGTDTQYF
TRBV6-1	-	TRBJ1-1	CASTLSGEAFF
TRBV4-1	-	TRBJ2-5	CASSQEGFEGAGETQYF
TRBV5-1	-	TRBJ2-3	CASSLESDTQYF
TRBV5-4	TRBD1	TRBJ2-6	CASKDRGSSGANVLTF
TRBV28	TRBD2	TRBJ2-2	CASRTGGRDTGELFF
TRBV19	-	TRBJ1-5	CASSIDWVGQPQHF
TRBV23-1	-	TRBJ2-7	CASSLTACEQYF
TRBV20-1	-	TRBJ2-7	CSARAGPEQYF
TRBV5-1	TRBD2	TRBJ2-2	CASSSLAGGDTGELFF
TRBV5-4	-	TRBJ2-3	CASSLAGTGTDTQYF
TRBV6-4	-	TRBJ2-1	CASSESGVADEQFF